This TCR beta chain derives from a study of control samples from healthy donors and cancer patients. Data came from immunoSEQ multiplex PCR; TCRdb stores just in-frame clones and leaves some out. The sample shows fewer than 200,000 clones, just over 85% of them seen only once. V lost 5 bases, J lost 1 base, and 11 bases lay in between. The germline V gene has CDR1 LNHDA and CDR2 SQIVND (reference sequence). CDR3 length: 14 residues. Sequencing was done on a sample of blood. The TCR sequence derives from a woman younger than 45 in good health. The chain combines TRBV19 with TRBJ1-1, with D uncertain. CDR3 sequence: CASSGGRSNTEAFF. The CDR3 DNA sequence: TGTGCCAGTAGTGGAGGACGGTCGAACACTGAAGCTTTCTTT.